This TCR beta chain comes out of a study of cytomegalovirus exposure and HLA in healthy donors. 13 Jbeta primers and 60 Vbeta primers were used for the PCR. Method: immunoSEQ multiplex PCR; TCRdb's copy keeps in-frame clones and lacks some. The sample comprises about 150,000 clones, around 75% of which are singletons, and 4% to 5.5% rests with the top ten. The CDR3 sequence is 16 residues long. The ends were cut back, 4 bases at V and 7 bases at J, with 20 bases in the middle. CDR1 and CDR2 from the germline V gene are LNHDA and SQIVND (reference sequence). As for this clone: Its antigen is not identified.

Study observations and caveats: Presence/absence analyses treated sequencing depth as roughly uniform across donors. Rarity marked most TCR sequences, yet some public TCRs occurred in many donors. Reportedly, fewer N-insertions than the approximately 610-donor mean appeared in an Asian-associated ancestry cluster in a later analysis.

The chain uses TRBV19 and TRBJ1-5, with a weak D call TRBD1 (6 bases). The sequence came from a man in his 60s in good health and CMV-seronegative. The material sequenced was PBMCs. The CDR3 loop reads CASSNRLTGLEQPQHF. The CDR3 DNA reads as TGTGCCAGTAGTAACCGTTTAACAGGGCTCGAACAGCCCCAGCATTTT.